This T cell receptor (beta chain) was obtained from a study of post-analysis software for immune sequencing data. Overall study: Disease trajectories encompassed relapsing-remitting, secondary progressive and progressive-relapsing multiple sclerosis.

Whole-study results and caveats: F measure showed strong co-clustering of same-batch samples. Controls significantly exceeded multiple sclerosis patients in normalized Chao1 diversity. The study found TRBV5-6, TRBV5-1 and TRBV20-1 among a handful of TRBV segments more frequent in patients than controls.

Unique molecular identifiers were carried by the TCR beta cDNA libraries. Each sample of roughly 0.9 to 11 million input T cells yielded roughly 500,000 cDNA molecules, so each molecule approximated one T cell. TCRdb reprocessed the PCR reads via MiXCR and lists one record per CDR3 protein. The sample includes about 210,000 distinct CDR3 sequences, roughly 28% of them seen just once. The CDR3 extends over 13 amino acids. The germline CDR1 and CDR2 sequences are SGHRS and YFSETQ. On this clonotype itself: The antigen is undetermined. It may be a read error: a sequence one base away is much more abundant.

This TCR came from a girl under 18 with multiple sclerosis. Sequences were obtained from blood. V is TRBV5-1 and J is TRBJ2-1; D possibly corresponds to TRBD2 (5 bases). The CDR3 DNA sequence: TGCACCAGCAGCCAACAAGACCCGGGAAGGCAGTTCTTC. Translating gives CTSSQQDPGRQFF. The full variable domain, its missing parts supplied by reference TRBV5-1 and TRBJ2-1, is KAGVTQTPRYLIKTRGQQVTLSCSPISGHRSVSWYQQTPGQGLQFLFEYFSETQRNKGNFPGRFSGRQFSNSRSEMNVSTLELGDSALYLCTSSQQDPGRQFFGPGTRLTVL.